The 17 T cell receptor beta chains listed next were all sequenced from one sample in a study of CXCR3-negative and CXCR3-positive naive CD8 T cells. General observations from the study: CXCR3-expressing naive cells carried TRB CDR3s more hydrophobic than those of CXCR3-negative naive cells.

The authors made the TRB cDNA libraries by 5' RACE using UMI labels. TCRdb processed the 5' RACE reads again and assigns one entry to each CDR3 protein, with no DNA. The sample totals 120,000 to 150,000 distinct CDR3 sequences. These receptors have no identified antigens. Sequenced input: naive CXCR3+ CD8+ T cells from blood. As for subset: CD45RO-CCR7+CD27+CD95- naive CD8+ T cells expressing CXCR3 (TNR3+). The receptors come from a human donor in good health. Some clones in this sample may be carry-over from other donors' samples.

The chain recombines TRBV5-1 with TRBJ2-1; TCRdb's D call, TRBD2, is unchecked because there is no DNA. CDR1 SGHRS and CDR2 YFSETQ come from the germline V gene. The CDR3 is 14 amino acids. CDR3 loop: CASSFGGGPNEQFF.

CDR3 loop: CASSTIGSTDTQYF. The genes are TRBV28 and TRBJ2-3. Per the germline V gene, CDR1 is MDHEN and CDR2 is SYDVKM. This CDR3 spans 14 amino acids.

The chain uses TRBV9 and TRBJ2-7; TCRdb designates TRBD1, a call that cannot be tested without DNA. The CDR3 covers 15 residues. Germline CDR1 and CDR2: SGDLS and YYNGEE. The CDR3 spells CASEPGTGVGYEQYF.

The V gene is TRBV5-4, the J gene TRBJ2-7; TCRdb's D call of TRBD2 is untestable without DNA. This CDR3 has 17 amino acids. Germline lookup yields CDR1 SGHNT and CDR2 YYREEE (reference sequence). CDR3 sequence reads: CASSLGLAGEEGYEQYF.

The chain is built from TRBV27 and TRBJ2-1. This CDR3 has 13 residues. Germline lookup yields CDR1 MNHEY and CDR2 SMNVEV (reference sequence). Here the CDR3 reads CASSLFNYNEQFF.

The genes are TRBV5-1 and TRBJ2-7. The germline CDR1 and CDR2 sequences are SGHRS and YFSETQ. CDR3 length equals 14 residues. Here the CDR3 reads CASSLGTLPYEQYF.

This chain uses TRBV12-3 or TRBV12-4 with TRBJ2-2; the D call from TCRdb, TRBD1, cannot be confirmed without DNA. There are 16 residues in the CDR3. This CDR3 reads CASSRTGQGQVGELFF.

The chain has TRBV4-3 and TRBJ2-1; the D call from TCRdb, TRBD2, cannot be confirmed without DNA. The germline V gene encodes CDR1 LGHNA and CDR2 YSLEER. The CDR3 is 15 amino acids. CDR3 region: CASSHGLSVPGEQFF.

The chain combines TRBV20-1 with TRBJ2-3; the D call from TCRdb, TRBD2, cannot be confirmed without DNA. Germline V gives CDR1 DFQATT, CDR2 SNEGSKA (reference sequence). CDR3 length equals 14 residues. The CDR3 spells CSAELAGESDTQYF.

The chain employs TRBV4-3 and TRBJ2-3; TCRdb calls TRBD2, which cannot be checked without DNA. Germline V lookup: CDR1 LGHNA, CDR2 YSLEER. The CDR3 is made up of 16 amino acids. The CDR3 sequence: CASSRTSGAATDTQYF.

The chain is built from TRBV5-1 and TRBJ2-5; as DNA is missing, the TRBD2 call by TCRdb cannot be tested. Germline V CDR1 and CDR2: SGHRS, YFSETQ. The CDR3 extends over 14 amino acids. CDR3 residues: CASSPPGLDETQYF.

The V gene is TRBV7-8, the J gene TRBJ1-1; TCRdb gives TRBD1 as the D gene, but with no DNA this cannot be confirmed. Germline loops: CDR1 SGHVS, CDR2 FQNEAQ. The CDR3 is made up of 16 amino acids. This CDR3 is CASSLPGQEMNTEAFF.

The J gene is TRBJ2-5, the V gene TRBV7-7; TCRdb gives TRBD1 as the D gene, but with no DNA this cannot be confirmed. The CDR3 is made up of 14 amino acids. The germline V gene has CDR1 SSHAT and CDR2 FNYEAQ (reference sequence). This chain's CDR3 is CASSLGQGEETQYF.

The chain has TRBV5-4 and TRBJ1-1; TCRdb lists TRBD1, though no DNA is available to test this call. CDR1 and CDR2 from the germline V gene are SGHNT and YYREEE (reference sequence). The CDR3 covers 14 residues. The CDR3 here is CASSPGPSNTEAFF.

The J gene is TRBJ2-7, the V gene TRBV6-2 or TRBV6-3; checking the TCRdb D call of TRBD1 is not possible without DNA. This CDR3 is 15 amino acids long. Germline V gene sequence: CDR1 MNHEY, CDR2 SVGEGT. CDR3 sequence reads: CASRVTGTGSYEQYF.

The chain recombines TRBV29-1 with TRBJ2-7; as DNA is missing, the TRBD1 call by TCRdb cannot be tested. The CDR3 is 12 amino acids. CDR1 and CDR2 (germline): SQVTM, ANQGSEA. This CDR3 is CSVVQGEYEQYF.

The rearrangement links TRBV19 to TRBJ2-7; TCRdb calls TRBD1, which cannot be checked without DNA. CDR1 is LNHDA, CDR2 SQIVND, per germline (reference sequence). The CDR3 is 14 amino acids. The CDR3 spells CASSTPDSTYEQYF.